One and the same sample provided the 11 T cell receptor beta chains below, sequenced in a study of blood T cell repertoires in COVID-19. Assay used: immunoSEQ multiplex PCR; TCRdb lists only in-frame clones, some missing. The sample records some 250,000 clones, roughly 79% being singletons. Sequencing used peripheral blood. These receptors came from a woman aged 55 to 70 with active or convalescent COVID-19.

The chain has TRBV6-1 and TRBJ1-2, with D perhaps TRBD1 (6 bases). Germline CDR1 is MNHNS and CDR2 is SASEGT. V lost 1 base to trimming and J lost 4 bases, with 10 bases between them. This CDR3 is built from 14 residues. CDR3 amino acids: CASSEEWGPYGYTF. The CDR3 coding sequence is TGTGCCAGCAGTGAAGAGTGGGGGCCCTATGGCTACACCTTC.

The chain links TRBV27 to TRBJ2-5; TRBD1 aligns across 7 bases. CDR3 length: 14 amino acids. With 5 bases clipped from V and 5 bases from J, the junction kept 8 bases outside the gene matches. Per germline, CDR1 MNHEY and CDR2 SMNVEV (reference sequence). Here the CDR3 reads CASSPFTGEETQYF. The CDR3 nucleotides are TGTGCCAGCAGTCCCTTTACAGGGGAGGAGACCCAGTACTTC.

This clone was observed at least ten times. The V gene is TRBV5-6, the J gene TRBJ1-2, with D perhaps matching TRBD1 (5 bases). With 0 bases removed from V and 2 bases from J, the gap between germline ends came to 14 bases. The germline V gene encodes CDR1 SGHDT and CDR2 YYEEEE. CDR3 length: 16 amino acids. In DNA form, the CDR3 reads TGTGCCAGCAGCTTGGACAGGTTACAACTAAACTATGGCTACACCTTC. Translated, it gives CASSLDRLQLNYGYTF.

The chain combines TRBV11-2 with TRBJ2-7; TRBD1 matches at 8 bases. This CDR3 is 13 amino acids long. With V trimmed by 5 bases and J by 5 bases, 5 bases remained unmatched. CDR1 and CDR2 from the germline V gene are SGHAT and FQNNGV. Here the CDR3 DNA reads TGTGCCAGCAGCCCTCCGGACAGGGACGAGCAGTACTTC. This encodes CASSPPDRDEQYF.

This clone was found once. V usage is TRBV18 and J usage is TRBJ2-2; D unresolved. The CDR3 has 15 amino acids. The V and J ends lost 2 bases and 6 bases respectively, with 13 bases between them. CDR1 is KGHSH and CDR2 is LQKENI in the germline V gene. The CDR3: CASSPRLAASGELFF. CDR3 coding DNA: TGTGCCAGCTCACCAAGGTTAGCAGCTTCCGGGGAGCTGTTTTTT.

This clone came up once. The V gene is TRBV27, the J gene TRBJ1-1, with TRBD1 matching 7 bases. J gave up 1 base and V 1 base, and 9 bases lay outside the gene matches. Germline-derived CDR1 and CDR2 are MNHEY and SMNVEV (reference sequence). This CDR3 has 17 amino acids. DNA for the CDR3: TGTGCCAGCAGTTTATTTGACAGGGCGGAGAGGAACACTGAAGCTTTCTTT. The encoded protein is CASSLFDRAERNTEAFF.

This chain uses TRBV11-3 with TRBJ2-7; possible D gene TRBD2, 5 bases. The CDR3 runs 14 residues. V shed 0 bases and J shed 1 base, with 7 bases lying between them. Looked up from germline, CDR1 is SGHNT and CDR2 is YENEEA. CDR3 nucleotide sequence: TGTGCCAGCAGCTTAGATAGCGATTCCTACGAGCAGTACTTC. It translates to CASSLDSDSYEQYF. The full variable domain, in which reference TRBV11-3 and TRBJ2-7 provide the parts outside the CDR3, is EAGVVQSPRYKIIEKKQPVAFWCNPISGHNTLYWYLQNLGQGPELLIRYENEEAVDDSQLPKDRFSAERLKGVDSTLKIQPAELGDSAVYLCASSLDSDSYEQYFGPGTRLTVT.

The genes are TRBV19 and TRBJ2-7; TRBD1 matches 9 bases. The CDR3 contains 15 residues. V trimming: 7 bases; J trimming: 1 base; junction bases outside the gene matches: 8. Germline values: CDR1 LNHDA, CDR2 SQIVND (reference sequence). The CDR3 nucleotides are TGTGCCAGTAAGAGGGTGGGGACAGGGTCCTACGAGCAGTACTTC. This translates into CASKRVGTGSYEQYF.

Here the CDR3 reads CASSQEGLAGGPNTQYF. DNA of the CDR3: TGCGCCAGCAGCCAAGAGGGACTAGCGGGGGGGCCAAATACGCAGTATTTT. The chain employs TRBV4-3 and TRBJ2-3; 16 bases are a match to TRBD2. There are 17 residues in the CDR3. V gave up 0 bases and J gave up 7 bases; unmatched junction bases: 4. Per germline, CDR1 LGHNA and CDR2 YSLEER.

This clone was counted a few times. The V call is TRBV3-1 (or the pseudogene TRBV3-2), the J call TRBJ1-6; D not resolved. Germline assignment: CDR1 LGHDT and CDR2 YNNKEL (reference sequence). V lost 3 bases to trimming and J lost 8 bases, with 8 bases between them. This CDR3 has 13 residues. CDR3 bases: TGTGCCAGCAGCCAGGGAGTCGATTCACCCCTCCACTTT. Its protein is CASSQGVDSPLHF.

The chain is built from TRBV5-1 and TRBJ2-3; 13 bases map to TRBD2. Trimming removed 7 bases from V and 0 bases from J; junction bases left unmatched: 5. The CDR3 is 16 amino acids. The germline gives CDR1 SGHRS, CDR2 YFSETQ. The CDR3 reads CASGGLAGTSTDTQYF. In nucleotides, the CDR3 is TGCGCCAGCGGGGGACTAGCGGGGACTAGCACAGATACGCAGTATTTT.